The text below deals with one TCR beta chain. This sample was included in a study of blood T cell repertoires in COVID-19. Within the 2 weeks before study entry, each person in the exposed group met a COVID-19 case. Assay used: immunoSEQ multiplex PCR; TCRdb lists only in-frame clones, some missing. The data show some 400,000 clones, roughly 92% seen once. The specimen was PBMCs or T cells enriched from blood (not recorded which). This clonotype originated in a woman aged 40-49 years who had been exposed to COVID-19.

For the CDR3, the DNA is TGCAGCGTTGTTACTACTTGGGGGGACTATGGCTACACCTTC. Translated, it gives CSVVTTWGDYGYTF. This rearrangement joins TRBV29-1 to TRBJ1-2; D is possibly TRBD1 (5 bases). The CDR3 loop spans 14 amino acids. Germline CDR1 reads SQVTM; CDR2 reads ANQGSEA. V lost 4 bases to trimming and J lost 3 bases, with 15 bases between them.